This section outlines one T cell receptor (beta chain) sequence together with its context. What this receptor recognizes is not known. No base-level quality is on record; no much larger clone is a single base apart. The entire isolated RNA was reverse transcribed using the High Capacity cDNA Reverse Transcription Kit, and thus expressed TCRB transcripts were sequenced. Naive, central memory and regulatory T cell samples underwent deep immunoSEQ sequencing, averaging about 3.3 million total reads per sample. Sorted cells were lysed in RLT buffer and RNA was extracted with DNase-treated RNeasy Micro or Mini kits, depending on cell number. Each cell subset was processed on its own to prevent cross-contamination, while patient and healthy donor samples were processed together. The immunoSEQ multiplex PCR was used to amplify TCRB sequences from cDNA, yielding 87-bp fragments that span the CDR3 region. Sequencing of the amplicons was done on the Illumina HiSeq platform. Per the original workflow: PCR bias was computationally corrected using synthetic template baselines, reads within Hamming distance 2 were collapsed, and singletons that could not be merged were discarded. Reads were aligned to IMGT to assign V, D and J genes, CDR3 length, and insertions or deletions at six rearrangement sites. Within each subset, clonotype counts were normalized to sorted cell number, and only after that were true diversity and Gini coefficients computed with the tcR R package. Repertoire sharing was quantified using the overlap coefficient calculated on TCRB nucleotide sequences. The clones in this table, taken by TCRdb from immuneACCESS, are in-frame only. Not every clone is retained; where verified, under half of the shortfall comes from an unresolved V gene, and the cause of the rest is unknown. D and trimming come from the DNA, and the V and J calls and clone size come from that table. The sample table contains over 300,000 clones; only one count was recorded for around 9.3% of them. The top ten constitute over 0.95% of the sample.

In the germline V gene, CDR1 corresponds to SGHTA and CDR2 to FQGNSA. The CDR3 holds 15 amino acids from the cysteine to the phenylalanine. The CDR3 DNA has 45 bases and is translated from base 1. V is cut by 5 bases and J by 0 bases, and the space between the germline ends is 11 bases. These data are taken from a study of beta chain features in type 1 diabetes (dated by TCRdb to 2017 to 2018). The study in broad terms: Patients and healthy donors did not differ in mean age, gender distribution, total cell number or subset yield. Regulatory and stem cell-like memory subsets were obtained from only 8 patients and roughly eight healthy donors, while naive and central memory subsets were obtained from all 30 or so donors. The study compared TCRB repertoires of sorted circulating CD4+ T cell subsets between recently diagnosed type 1 diabetes patients and matched healthy donors. A total of 100 million to 110 million sorted cells were examined across all samples, and a strong correlation was observed between cell number per subset and RNA yield. What the authors observed across the whole study: Patients with type 1 diabetes made fewer insertions and deleted more nucleotides at VDJ recombination sites, implying thymic rearrangement abnormalities. Naive, central memory and regulatory TCRB repertoires appeared more similar among patients than among healthy donors. Because cDNA was sequenced instead of genomic DNA, highly expressing activated cells could be over-represented, though the groups showed no difference in activation or CD3 levels. In all four CD4+ subsets, TCRB CDR3 length was moderately but significantly shorter in type 1 diabetes patients. Shorter templates might be favored by PCR, yet because patient and control samples were amplified and corrected together, any such skew would affect both groups equally. Because small numbers of individuals were included in the HLA sub-analyses, any influence of HLA type on TCRB rearrangement was left unresolved.

From each donor, a single peripheral blood sample of approximately 0.11 L on average was drawn into heparinised tubes. Using a panel that included CD45RO, CCR7, CD25, CD127, CD95 and CD27, naive, central memory, regulatory and stem cell-like memory CD4+ T cells were sorted on a BD FACSAria II. Every sorted population had a purity above 95%. PBMCs were isolated immediately by Lymphoprep density gradient centrifugation and stained directly without culture. To minimize batch effects, samples were stained and sorted in pairs, one healthy donor with one patient per experiment. This sequence was found in a man aged 25-40 years with type 1 diabetes. In this chain, TRBV7-2 is recombined with TRBJ1-3; no D segment can be confidently identified. Sequencing input: central memory CD4+ T cells from blood. The nucleotide sequence reads TGTGCCAGCAGCCCGACCAGTGTCTCTGGAAACACCATATATTTT. It translates to CASSPTSVSGNTIYF.